A single T cell receptor beta chain is shown here with its context. Its target is not known. From germline, CDR1 is MGHRA and CDR2 YSYEKL. CDR3 length: 15 residues. V was trimmed by 2 bases and J by 6 bases, leaving 14 bases between them. The RNA, roughly 0.5 to 1 ug, was put through reverse transcription using random hexamers. One entry per CDR3 protein results from TCRdb running MiXCR on the immunoSEQ multiplex PCR reads. Of around 130,000 distinct CDR3 sequences listed, around 86% were seen once; the top ten hold more than 0.5%. These data are taken from a study of CD8 T cells in Susac syndrome. Study-level results: Only a relatively small number of individuals were included in the TCR sequencing and HLA analysis.

Sample: CD8+ T cells from PBMCs. The clonotype originates from a human donor with multiple sclerosis. The chain couples TRBV4-1 to TRBJ1-5; D possibly corresponds to TRBD1 (6 bases). CDR3 loop: CASSQIDGGGQPQHF. The CDR3 DNA is TGCGCCAGCAGCCAAATCGATGGAGGGGGTCAGCCCCAGCATTTT.